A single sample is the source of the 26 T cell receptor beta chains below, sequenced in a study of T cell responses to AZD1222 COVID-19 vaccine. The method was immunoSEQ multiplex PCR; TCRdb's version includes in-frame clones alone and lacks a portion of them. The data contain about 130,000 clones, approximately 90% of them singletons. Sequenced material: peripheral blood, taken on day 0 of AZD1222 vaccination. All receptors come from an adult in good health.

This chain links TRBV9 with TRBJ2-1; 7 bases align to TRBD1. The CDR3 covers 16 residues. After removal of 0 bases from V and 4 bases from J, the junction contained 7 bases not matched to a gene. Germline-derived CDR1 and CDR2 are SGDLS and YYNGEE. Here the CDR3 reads CASSVARQGVYNEQFF. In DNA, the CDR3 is TGTGCCAGCAGCGTAGCTCGCCAGGGGGTTTACAATGAGCAGTTCTTC.

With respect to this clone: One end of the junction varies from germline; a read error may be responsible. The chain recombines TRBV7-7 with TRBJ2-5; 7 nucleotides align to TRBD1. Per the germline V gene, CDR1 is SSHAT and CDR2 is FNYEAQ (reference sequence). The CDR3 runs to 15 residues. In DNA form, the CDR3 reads TGTGCTAGCAGCTTAGCGAGGGGGCGTCGAGAGACCCAGTACTTC. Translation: CASSLARGRRETQYF.

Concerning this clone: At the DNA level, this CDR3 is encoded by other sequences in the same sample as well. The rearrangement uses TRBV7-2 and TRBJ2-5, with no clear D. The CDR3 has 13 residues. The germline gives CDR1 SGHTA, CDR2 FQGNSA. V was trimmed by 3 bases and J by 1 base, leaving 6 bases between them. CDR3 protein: CASSLASQETQYF. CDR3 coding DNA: TGTGCCAGCAGCTTGGCTAGCCAAGAGACCCAGTACTTC.

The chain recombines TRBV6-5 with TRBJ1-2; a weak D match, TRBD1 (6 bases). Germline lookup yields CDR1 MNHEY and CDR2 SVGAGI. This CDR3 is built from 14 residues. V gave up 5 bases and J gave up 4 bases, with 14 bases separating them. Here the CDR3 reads CASSRTGGLYGYTF. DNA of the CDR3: TGTGCCAGCAGTAGGACGGGGGGGCTCTATGGCTACACCTTC.

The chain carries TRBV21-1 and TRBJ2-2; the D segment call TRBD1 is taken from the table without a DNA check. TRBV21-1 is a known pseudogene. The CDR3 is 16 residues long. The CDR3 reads CASSKDHRGRTGELFF. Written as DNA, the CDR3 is TGTGCCAGCAGCAAAGATCACAGGGGGCGCACCGGGGAGCTGTTTTTT.

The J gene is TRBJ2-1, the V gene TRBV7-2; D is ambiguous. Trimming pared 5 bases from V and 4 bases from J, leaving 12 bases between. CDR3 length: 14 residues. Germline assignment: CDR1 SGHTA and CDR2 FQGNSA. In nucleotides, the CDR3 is TGTGCCAGCAGCCCCGAGCTCCTATACAATGAGCAGTTCTTC. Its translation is CASSPELLYNEQFF.

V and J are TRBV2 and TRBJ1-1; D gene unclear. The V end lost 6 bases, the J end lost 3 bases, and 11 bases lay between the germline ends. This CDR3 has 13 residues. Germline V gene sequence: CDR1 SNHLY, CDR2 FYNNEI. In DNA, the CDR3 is TGTGCCAGCAGAAAAGACCGATACACTGAAGCTTTCTTT. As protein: CASRKDRYTEAFF. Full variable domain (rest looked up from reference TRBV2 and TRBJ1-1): EPEVTQTPSHQVTQMGQEVILRCVPISNHLYFYWYRQILGQKVEFLVSFYNNEISEKSEIFDDQFSVERPDGSNFTLKIRSTKLEDSAMYFCASRKDRYTEAFFGQGTRLTVV.

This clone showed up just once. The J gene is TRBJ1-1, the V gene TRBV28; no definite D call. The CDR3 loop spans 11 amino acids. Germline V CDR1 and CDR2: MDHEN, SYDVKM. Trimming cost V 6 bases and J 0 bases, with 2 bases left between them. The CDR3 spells CASRLNTEAFF. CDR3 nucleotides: TGTGCCAGCAGGCTGAACACTGAAGCTTTCTTT.

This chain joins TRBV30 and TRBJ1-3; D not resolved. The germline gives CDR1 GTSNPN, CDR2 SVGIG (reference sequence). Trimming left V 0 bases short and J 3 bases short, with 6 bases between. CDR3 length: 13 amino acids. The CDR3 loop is CAWSVRGGNTIYF. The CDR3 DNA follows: TGTGCCTGGAGTGTACGGGGTGGAAACACCATATATTTT.

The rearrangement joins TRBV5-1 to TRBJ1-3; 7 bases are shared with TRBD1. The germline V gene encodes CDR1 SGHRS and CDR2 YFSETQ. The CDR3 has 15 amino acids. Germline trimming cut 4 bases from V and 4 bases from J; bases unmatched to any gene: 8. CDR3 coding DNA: TGCGCCAGCAGCCTTGAGGGGGCGCTCGGAAACACCATATATTTT. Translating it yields CASSLEGALGNTIYF. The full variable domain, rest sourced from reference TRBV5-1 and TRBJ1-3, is KAGVTQTPRYLIKTRGQQVTLSCSPISGHRSVSWYQQTPGQGLQFLFEYFSETQRNKGNFPGRFSGRQFSNSRSEMNVSTLELGDSALYLCASSLEGALGNTIYFGEGSWLTVV.

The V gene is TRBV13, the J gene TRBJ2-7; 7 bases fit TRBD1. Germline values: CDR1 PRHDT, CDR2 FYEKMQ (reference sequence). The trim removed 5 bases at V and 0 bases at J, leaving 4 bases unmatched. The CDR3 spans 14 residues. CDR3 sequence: CASSQTGNSYEQYF. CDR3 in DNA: TGTGCCAGCAGCCAGACAGGGAACTCCTACGAGCAGTACTTC. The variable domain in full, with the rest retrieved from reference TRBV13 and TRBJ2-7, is AAGVIQSPRHLIKEKRETATLKCYPIPRHDTVYWYQQGPGQDPQFLISFYEKMQSDKGSIPDRFSAQQFSDYHSELNMSSLELGDSALYFCASSQTGNSYEQYFGPGTRLTVT.

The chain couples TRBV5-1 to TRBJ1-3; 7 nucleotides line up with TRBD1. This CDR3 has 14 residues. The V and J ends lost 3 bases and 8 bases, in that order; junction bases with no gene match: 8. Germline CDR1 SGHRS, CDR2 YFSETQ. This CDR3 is CASSSRQGGHTIYF. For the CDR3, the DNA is TGCGCCAGCAGCTCCCGACAGGGAGGGCACACCATATATTTT.

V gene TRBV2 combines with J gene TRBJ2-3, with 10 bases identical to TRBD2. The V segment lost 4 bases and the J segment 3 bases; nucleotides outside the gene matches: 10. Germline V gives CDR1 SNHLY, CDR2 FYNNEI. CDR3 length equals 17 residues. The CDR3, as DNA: TGTGCCAGCAGTGGGACCGTAGCGGGGGGCCCTACAGATACGCAGTATTTT. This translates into CASSGTVAGGPTDTQYF. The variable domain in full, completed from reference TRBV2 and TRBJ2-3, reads EPEVTQTPSHQVTQMGQEVILRCVPISNHLYFYWYRQILGQKVEFLVSFYNNEISEKSEIFDDQFSVERPDGSNFTLKIRSTKLEDSAMYFCASSGTVAGGPTDTQYFGPGTRLTVL.

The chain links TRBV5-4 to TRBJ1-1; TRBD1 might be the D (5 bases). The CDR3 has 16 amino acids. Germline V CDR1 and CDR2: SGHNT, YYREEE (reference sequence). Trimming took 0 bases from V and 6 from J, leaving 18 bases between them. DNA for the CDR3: TGTGCCAGCAGCTTGGTTGTCGGCAGGGTAAGCCCTGAAGCTTTCTTT. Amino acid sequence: CASSLVVGRVSPEAFF. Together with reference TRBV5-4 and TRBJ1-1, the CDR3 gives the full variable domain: ETGVTQSPTHLIKTRGQQVTLRCSSQSGHNTVSWYQQALGQGPQFIFQYYREEENGRGNFPPRFSGLQFPNYSSELNVNALELDDSALYLCASSLVVGRVSPEAFFGQGTRLTVV.

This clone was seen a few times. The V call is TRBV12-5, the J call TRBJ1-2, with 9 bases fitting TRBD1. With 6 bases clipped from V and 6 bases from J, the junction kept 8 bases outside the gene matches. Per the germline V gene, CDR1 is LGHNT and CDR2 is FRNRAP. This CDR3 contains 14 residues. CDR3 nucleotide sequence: TGTGCTAGTGGACTGGGGACAGGGCGGCATGGCTACACCTTC. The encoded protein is CASGLGTGRHGYTF.

The CDR3 sequence: CASSPGTRNEKLFF. The CDR3 nucleotides are TGTGCCAGCAGTCCCGGGACAAGGAATGAAAAACTGTTTTTT. V and J are TRBV27 and TRBJ1-4; possibly TRBD1 for D (6 bases). CDR3 length equals 14 residues. Germline loops: CDR1 MNHEY, CDR2 SMNVEV (reference sequence). Trimming removed 5 bases from V and 5 bases from J, with 12 bases in between.

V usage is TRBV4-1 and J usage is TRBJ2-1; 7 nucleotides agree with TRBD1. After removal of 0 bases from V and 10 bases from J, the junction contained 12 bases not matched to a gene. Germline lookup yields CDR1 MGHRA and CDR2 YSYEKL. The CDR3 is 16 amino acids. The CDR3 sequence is CASSQDLATGADEQFF. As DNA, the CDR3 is TGCGCCAGCAGCCAAGATCTCGCAACAGGGGCCGACGAGCAGTTCTTC.

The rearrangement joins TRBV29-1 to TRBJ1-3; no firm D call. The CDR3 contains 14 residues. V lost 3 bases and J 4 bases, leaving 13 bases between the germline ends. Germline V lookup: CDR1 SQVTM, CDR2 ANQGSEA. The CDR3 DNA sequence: TGCAGCGTTGACCGGGGATTGGTCGGAAACACCATATATTTT. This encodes CSVDRGLVGNTIYF.

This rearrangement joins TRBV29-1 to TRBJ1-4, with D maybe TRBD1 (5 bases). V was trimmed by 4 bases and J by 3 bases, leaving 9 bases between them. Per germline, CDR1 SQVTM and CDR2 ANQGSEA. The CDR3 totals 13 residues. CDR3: CSVVGGSNEKLFF. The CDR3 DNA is TGCAGCGTTGTCGGGGGGTCTAATGAAAAACTGTTTTTT.

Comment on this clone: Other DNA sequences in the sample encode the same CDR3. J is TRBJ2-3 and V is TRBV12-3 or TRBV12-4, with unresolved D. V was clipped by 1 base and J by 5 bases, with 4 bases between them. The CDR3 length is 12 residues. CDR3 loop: CASSLGGDTQYF. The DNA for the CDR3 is TGTGCCAGCAGTTTAGGGGGAGATACGCAGTATTTT.

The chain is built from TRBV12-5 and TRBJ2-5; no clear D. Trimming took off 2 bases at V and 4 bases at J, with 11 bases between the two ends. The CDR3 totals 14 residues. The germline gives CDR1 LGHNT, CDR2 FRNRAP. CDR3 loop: CASGLPWAGETQYF. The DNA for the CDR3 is TGTGCTAGTGGTTTGCCATGGGCCGGAGAGACCCAGTACTTC.

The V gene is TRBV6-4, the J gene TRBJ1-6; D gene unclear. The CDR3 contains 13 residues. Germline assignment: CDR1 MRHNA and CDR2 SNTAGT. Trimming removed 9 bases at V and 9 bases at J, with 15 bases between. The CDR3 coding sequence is TGTGCCAGTGCACAGCGGGTCGGTTCACCCCTCCACTTT. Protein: CASAQRVGSPLHF.

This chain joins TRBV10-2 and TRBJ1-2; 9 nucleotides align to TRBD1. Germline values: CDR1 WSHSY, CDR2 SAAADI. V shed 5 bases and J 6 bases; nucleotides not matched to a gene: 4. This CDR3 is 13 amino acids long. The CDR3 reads CASSPTGGNGYTF. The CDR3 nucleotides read TGCGCCAGCAGTCCGACAGGGGGGAATGGCTACACCTTC.

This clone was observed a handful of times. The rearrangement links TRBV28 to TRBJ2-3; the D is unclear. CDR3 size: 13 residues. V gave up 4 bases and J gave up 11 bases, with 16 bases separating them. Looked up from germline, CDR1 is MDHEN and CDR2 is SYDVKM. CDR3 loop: CASSSLFSGLQYF. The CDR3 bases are TGTGCCAGCAGTTCCCTCTTTTCCGGGTTGCAGTATTTT. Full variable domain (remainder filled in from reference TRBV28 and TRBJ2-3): DVKVTQSSRYLVKRTGEKVFLECVQDMDHENMFWYRQDPGLGLRLIYFSYDVKMKEKGDIPEGYSVSREKKERFSLILESASTNQTSMYLCASSSLFSGLQYFGPGTRLTVL.

DNA of the CDR3: TGTGCCATCAGTGAAGCAGGGGGGGATGGCTACACCTTC. It yields the protein CAISEAGGDGYTF. The chain combines TRBV10-3 with TRBJ1-2, with 7 bases lining up with TRBD1. The ends lost 3 bases at V and 6 bases at J; junction bases unmatched: 4. CDR1 is ENHRY, CDR2 SYGVKD, per germline. The CDR3 totals 13 residues.

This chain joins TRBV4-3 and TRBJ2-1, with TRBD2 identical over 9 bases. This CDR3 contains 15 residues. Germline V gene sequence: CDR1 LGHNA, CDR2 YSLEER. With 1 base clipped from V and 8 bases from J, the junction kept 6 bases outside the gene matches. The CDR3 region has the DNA TGCGCCAGCAGCCAAGTCGCGGGGGGGTCATATGAGCAGTTCTTC. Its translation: CASSQVAGGSYEQFF.